This TCR beta chain is drawn from a study of shared clonotypes between healthy human individuals. Findings and caveats of the study: Between a handful of donors, naive CD4 clonotypes were shared at a level of around 4.8%. Though the depth was large, rarefaction showed that sorted-subset sequencing was incomplete.

Germline V gene data show CDR1 as MNHEY and CDR2 as SVGAGI. The CDR3 consists of 16 residues. Trimming took off 0 bases at V and 2 bases at J, with 14 bases between the two ends. A word on this clone: Antigen: not known.

The data were produced by immunoSEQ multiplex PCR, yet TCRdb's version contains in-frame clones alone and is incomplete. The sample has roughly 500,000 clones, around 96% seen once. Material for sequencing was naive CD4+ T cells sorted from blood. Subset indicated: CD45RA+ positively selected. The chain recombines TRBV6-5 with TRBJ2-7; possible D gene TRBD2, 6 bases. The receptor comes from a woman aged 30 to 39 in good health. CDR3 nucleotides: TGTGCCAGCAGTTACTCGGCGGCGGGATCCGCCTACGAGCAGTACTTC. Translated: CASSYSAAGSAYEQYF.